Following are 4 T cell receptor beta chains from one sample sequenced in a study of control samples from healthy donors and cancer patients. Measured with immunoSEQ multiplex PCR; TCRdb has only the in-frame clones, and not every one. The sample includes 150,000 to 200,000 clones, about 90% seen only once; the top ten take around 12%. Input material: blood. Source of these receptors: a man younger than 45 in good health.

The sample holds a few counts of this clone. The chain joins TRBV3-1 (or the pseudogene TRBV3-2) to TRBJ1-1, with D unclear. CDR1 is LGHDT and CDR2 is YNNKEL in the germline V gene (reference sequence). V dropped 4 bases and J dropped 7 bases, with 13 bases sitting between them. CDR3 length: 13 residues. The chain's CDR3 is CASSRRPIGEAFF. The CDR3, as DNA: TGTGCCAGCAGCCGACGACCTATCGGTGAAGCTTTCTTT.

The chain combines TRBV19 with TRBJ1-4; D is undetermined. CDR3 length: 14 residues. Trimming stripped 0 bases from V and 11 bases from J, with 13 bases between. Germline V CDR1 and CDR2: LNHDA, SQIVND (reference sequence). Here the CDR3 reads CASSIDVTRGKLFF. CDR3 sequence (DNA): TGTGCCAGTAGTATAGACGTAACAAGAGGGAAACTGTTTTTT. The variable domain in full, with the rest retrieved from reference TRBV19 and TRBJ1-4, is DGGITQSPKYLFRKEGQNVTLSCEQNLNHDAMYWYRQDPGQGLRLIYYSQIVNDFQKGDIAEGYSVSREKKESFPLTVTSAQKNPTAFYLCASSIDVTRGKLFFGSGTQLSVL.

CDR3 in amino acids: CATSDLHRDSFTDTQYF. For the CDR3, the DNA is TGTGCCACCAGTGATTTGCACCGGGACAGTTTCACAGATACGCAGTATTTT. The J gene is TRBJ2-3, the V gene TRBV24-1; 7 bases are shared with TRBD1. V lost 0 bases and J lost 2; bases outside the gene matches: 7. CDR3 length: 17 amino acids. CDR1 is KGHDR and CDR2 is SFDVKD in the germline V gene.

The rearrangement links TRBV6-6 to TRBJ2-7; the match to TRBD2 covers 10 bases. The CDR3 extends over 18 amino acids. Germline V gene data show CDR1 as MNHNY and CDR2 as SVGAGI (reference sequence). The trim removed 5 bases at V and 3 bases at J, leaving 16 bases unmatched. CDR3 DNA sequence: TGTGCCAGCAGTCTCATCAGGGGCCGGCTAGCGGGAGTCTACGAGCAGTACTTC. As protein: CASSLIRGRLAGVYEQYF.